What follows are 11 T cell receptor beta chains derived from one specimen sequenced in a study of blood T cell repertoires in COVID-19. Libraries were prepared by immunoSEQ multiplex PCR; TCRdb keeps only in-frame clonotypes and omits some of them. The sample has some 250,000 clones; about 89% are singletons. The specimen was PBMCs or T cells enriched from blood (not recorded which). The receptor set was obtained from a man aged 35-49 years who had recovered from COVID-19.

This chain connects TRBV15 to TRBJ1-5; D may be TRBD1 (5 bases). The CDR3 extends over 16 amino acids. Trimming stripped 1 base from V and 0 bases from J, with 10 bases between. Germline V gives CDR1 LNHNV, CDR2 YYDKDF (reference sequence). CDR3 in DNA: TGTGCCACCAGCAGAGGGGGACTGGGTAGCAATCAGCCCCAGCATTTT. It codes for CATSRGGLGSNQPQHF. Drawing the rest from reference TRBV15 and TRBJ1-5, the complete variable domain is DAMVIQNPRYQVTQFGKPVTLSCSQTLNHNVMYWYQQKSSQAPKLLFHYYDKDFNNEADTPDNFQSRRPNTSFCFLDIRSPGLGDTAMYLCATSRGGLGSNQPQHFGDGTRLSIL.

To note about this clone: One end of the junction does not line up with germline, which may come from a read error. The V and J genes are TRBV2 and TRBJ1-5, with D hard to call. This CDR3 has 13 residues. CDR1 SNHLY and CDR2 FYNNEI come from the germline V gene. The CDR3 nucleotides are TGTGCCAGCAGCGAAGACGGGAATCAGCCCCAGCATTTT. It is translated as CASSEDGNQPQHF.

V usage is TRBV11-2 and J usage is TRBJ1-1, with D possibly TRBD1 on 6 matching bases. The CDR3 totals 14 residues. The V gene's germline CDR1 is SGHAT and CDR2 FQNNGV. V gave up 8 bases and J gave up 2 bases, with 15 bases separating them. The chain's CDR3 is CASSQRGLNTEAFF. The CDR3 coding sequence is TGTGCCAGCTCCCAGCGGGGGCTAAACACTGAAGCTTTCTTT.

This clone was seen only once. The chain couples TRBV6-2 or TRBV6-3 to TRBJ1-2; 8 bases are a match to TRBD1. CDR3 length equals 13 residues. Germline V CDR1 and CDR2: MNHEY, SVGEGT. V was clipped by 4 bases and J by 5 bases; unmatched bases: 3. DNA for the CDR3: TGTGCCAGCAGTTTCGACAGGGGATATGGCTACACCTTC. It translates to CASSFDRGYGYTF.

The rearrangement links TRBV29-1 to TRBJ2-1; TRBD2 agrees at 10 bases. Germline V CDR1 and CDR2: SQVTM, ANQGSEA. The CDR3 sequence is 14 residues long. Unmatched junction bases numbered 6, after V lost 4 bases and J lost 6 bases. Here the CDR3 reads CSVGGTSVSNEQFF. The CDR3 region has the DNA TGCAGCGTTGGTGGGACTAGCGTTTCCAATGAGCAGTTCTTC.

This clone is a singleton in its sample. The chain has TRBV5-5 and TRBJ1-6, with TRBD1 matching over 10 bases. This CDR3 contains 16 residues. Per germline, CDR1 SGHKS and CDR2 YYEKEE (reference sequence). J gave up 8 bases and V 1 base, and 6 bases lay outside the gene matches. The CDR3 region has the DNA TGTGCCAGCAGCTTGTTCCGCGGGACAGGGGATTCACCCCTCCACTTT. It translates to CASSLFRGTGDSPLHF.

The rearrangement joins TRBV5-1 to TRBJ2-1, with 11 bases aligning to TRBD1. The trim removed 3 bases at V and 0 bases at J, leaving 11 bases unmatched. Germline CDR1 is SGHRS and CDR2 is YFSETQ. This CDR3 spans 19 amino acids. CDR3 loop: CASSSKDRGLISSYNEQFF. CDR3 nucleotide sequence: TGCGCCAGCAGCTCAAAGGACAGGGGGCTGATTAGCTCCTACAATGAGCAGTTCTTC.

V usage is TRBV7-2 and J usage is TRBJ2-7, with D hard to call. The germline V gene has CDR1 SGHTA and CDR2 FQGNSA. The CDR3 has 11 residues. V was cut by 2 bases and J by 4 bases, with 3 bases left in between. The CDR3 sequence is CASSLIYEQYF. CDR3 nucleotides: TGTGCCAGCAGCTTAATATACGAGCAGTACTTC.

V gene TRBV24-1 combines with J gene TRBJ2-2, with 7 bases fitting TRBD1. The V segment lost 9 bases and the J segment 4 bases; nucleotides outside the gene matches: 13. CDR1 is KGHDR and CDR2 is SFDVKD in the germline V gene. The CDR3 is made up of 16 amino acids. This chain's CDR3 is CATGKRTGGSTGELFF. The CDR3 bases are TGTGCCACCGGAAAAAGGACAGGTGGATCCACCGGGGAGCTGTTTTTT.

This chain joins TRBV28 and TRBJ1-5; a possible D gene is TRBD1 (5 bases). Germline assignment: CDR1 MDHEN and CDR2 SYDVKM. The CDR3 has 17 residues. The V end lost 6 bases, the J end lost 4 bases, and 22 bases lay between the germline ends. The CDR3 region is CASRLQVRAKGNQPQHF. CDR3 bases: TGTGCCAGCAGACTCCAAGTAAGGGCCAAGGGGAATCAGCCCCAGCATTTT.

This clone was recorded once. The chain has TRBV3-1 (or the pseudogene TRBV3-2) and TRBJ1-2; a weak D match, TRBD1 (5 bases). CDR1 and CDR2 (germline): LGHDT, YNNKEL (reference sequence). This CDR3 contains 15 residues. The ends were cut back, 2 bases at V and 5 bases at J, with 15 bases in the middle. DNA for the CDR3: TGTGCCAGCAGCCAACCGGGGGTAGCGAGATATGGCTACACCTTC. Translated, it gives CASSQPGVARYGYTF.